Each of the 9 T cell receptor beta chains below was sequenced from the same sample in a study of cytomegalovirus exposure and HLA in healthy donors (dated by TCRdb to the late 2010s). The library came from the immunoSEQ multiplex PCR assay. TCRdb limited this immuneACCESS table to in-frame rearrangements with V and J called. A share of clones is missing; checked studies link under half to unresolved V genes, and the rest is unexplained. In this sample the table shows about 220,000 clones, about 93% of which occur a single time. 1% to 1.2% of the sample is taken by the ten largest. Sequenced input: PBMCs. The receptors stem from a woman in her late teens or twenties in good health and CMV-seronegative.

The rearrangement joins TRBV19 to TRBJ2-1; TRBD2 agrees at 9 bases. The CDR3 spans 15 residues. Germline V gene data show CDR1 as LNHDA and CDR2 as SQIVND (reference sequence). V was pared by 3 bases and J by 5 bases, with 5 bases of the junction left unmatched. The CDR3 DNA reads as TGTGCCAGTAGTATTGCTAGCGGGGACCACAATGAGCAGTTCTTC. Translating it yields CASSIASGDHNEQFF.

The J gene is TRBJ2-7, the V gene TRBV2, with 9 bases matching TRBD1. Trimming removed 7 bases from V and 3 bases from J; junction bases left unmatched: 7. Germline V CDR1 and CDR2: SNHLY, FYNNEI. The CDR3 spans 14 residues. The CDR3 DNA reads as TGTGCCAGCAAGCCGGGACAGGGTAACTACGAGCAGTACTTC. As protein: CASKPGQGNYEQYF.

CDR3 loop: CATKTTGGYEQYF. The CDR3 DNA reads TGTGCCACCAAGACGACAGGGGGGTACGAGCAGTACTTC. This chain links TRBV5-4 with TRBJ2-7; 9 bases agree with TRBD1. V was pared by 9 bases and J by 4 bases, with 8 bases of the junction left unmatched. Germline CDR1 reads SGHNT; CDR2 reads YYREEE (reference sequence). The CDR3 spans 13 residues.

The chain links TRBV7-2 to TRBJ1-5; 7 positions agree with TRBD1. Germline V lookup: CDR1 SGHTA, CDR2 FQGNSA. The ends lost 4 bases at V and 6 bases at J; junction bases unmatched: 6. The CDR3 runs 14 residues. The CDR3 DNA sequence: TGTGCCAGCAGCTATCGACAGGGCAGTCAGCCCCAGCATTTT. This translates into CASSYRQGSQPQHF.

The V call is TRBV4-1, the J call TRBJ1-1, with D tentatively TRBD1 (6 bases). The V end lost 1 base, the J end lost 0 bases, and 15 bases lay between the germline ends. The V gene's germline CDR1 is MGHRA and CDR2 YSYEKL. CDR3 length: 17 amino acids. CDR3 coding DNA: TGCGCCAGCAGCCAAGGGTCCCCCGGACAGCTGAACACTGAAGCTTTCTTT. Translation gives CASSQGSPGQLNTEAFF.

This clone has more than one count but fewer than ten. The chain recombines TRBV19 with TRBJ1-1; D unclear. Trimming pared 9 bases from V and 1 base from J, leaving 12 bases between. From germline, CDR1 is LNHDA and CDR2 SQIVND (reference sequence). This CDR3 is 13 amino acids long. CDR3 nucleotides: TGTGCCAGCCGGGGTTTACGGAACACTGAAGCTTTCTTT. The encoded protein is CASRGLRNTEAFF.

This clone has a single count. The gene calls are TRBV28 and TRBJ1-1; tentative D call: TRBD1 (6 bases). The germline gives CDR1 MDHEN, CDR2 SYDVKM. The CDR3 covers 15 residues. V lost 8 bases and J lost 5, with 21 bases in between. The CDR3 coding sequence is TGTGCCAGCCTTAAAAACAGGGCAGGGGTAACTGAAGCTTTCTTT. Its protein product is CASLKNRAGVTEAFF.

For the CDR3, the DNA is TGTGCCAGCAGTTACATACTAGCGGGTTCCGGAGATACGCAGTATTTT. Residues: CASSYILAGSGDTQYF. The chain employs TRBV6-5 and TRBJ2-3; 9 bases align to TRBD2. Per the germline V gene, CDR1 is MNHEY and CDR2 is SVGAGI. This CDR3 is built from 16 residues. V was pared by 2 bases and J by 5 bases, with 8 bases of the junction left unmatched.

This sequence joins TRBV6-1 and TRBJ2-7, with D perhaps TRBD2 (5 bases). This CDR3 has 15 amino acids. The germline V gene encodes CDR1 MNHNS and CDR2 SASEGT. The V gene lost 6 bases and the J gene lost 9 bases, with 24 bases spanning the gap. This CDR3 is CASSHGGGPLVGQYF. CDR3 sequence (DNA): TGTGCCAGCAGCCACGGAGGCGGGCCCCTCGTCGGGCAGTACTTC.